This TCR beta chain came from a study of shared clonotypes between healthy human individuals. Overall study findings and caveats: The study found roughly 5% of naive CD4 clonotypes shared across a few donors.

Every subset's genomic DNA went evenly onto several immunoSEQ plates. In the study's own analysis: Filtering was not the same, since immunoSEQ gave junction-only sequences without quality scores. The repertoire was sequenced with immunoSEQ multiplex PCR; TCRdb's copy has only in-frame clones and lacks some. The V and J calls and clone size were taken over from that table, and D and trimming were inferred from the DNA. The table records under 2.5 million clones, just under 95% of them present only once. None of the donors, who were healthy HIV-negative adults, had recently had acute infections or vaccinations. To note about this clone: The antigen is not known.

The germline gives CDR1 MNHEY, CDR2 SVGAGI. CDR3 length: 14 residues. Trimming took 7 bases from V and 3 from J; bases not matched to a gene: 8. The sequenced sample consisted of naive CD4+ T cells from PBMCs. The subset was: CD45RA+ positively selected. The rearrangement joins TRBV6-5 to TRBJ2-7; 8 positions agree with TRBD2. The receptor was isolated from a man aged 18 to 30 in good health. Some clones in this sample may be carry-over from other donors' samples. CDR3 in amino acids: CASTVGTRDYEQYF. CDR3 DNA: TGTGCCAGCACCGTTGGGACTAGAGACTACGAGCAGTACTTC.